This T cell receptor beta chain was documented in a study of blood T cells in healthy people across ages. Points on this clonotype: The target antigen is unknown.

Next came a second PCR, run for about 6 to 11 cycles, which used a sample-barcoded 5' primer along with a J-beta primer mix. Using its own MiXCR run on the 5' RACE reads, TCRdb lists one record per CDR3 protein. Found here are some 1.4 million distinct CDR3 sequences, about 43% of them singletons; the top ten hold roughly 7.7%. The study's findings and limits: Calculation of diversity from one million T cells yielded estimates considered to be underestimates.

Germline V gene lookup returns CDR1 SGDLS and CDR2 YYNGEE. Trimming removed 0 bases from V and 0 bases from J, with 7 bases in between. This CDR3 has 15 amino acids. For every donor, a draw yielded 7.5 to 10 milliliters of peripheral blood. The sequence came from a woman younger than 30 in good health. The chain combines TRBV9 with TRBJ2-1; D gene unclear. The specimen was blood. CDR3 sequence reads: CASSVVAYSYNEQFF. In DNA, the CDR3 is TGTGCCAGCAGCGTAGTGGCCTACTCCTACAATGAGCAGTTCTTC.